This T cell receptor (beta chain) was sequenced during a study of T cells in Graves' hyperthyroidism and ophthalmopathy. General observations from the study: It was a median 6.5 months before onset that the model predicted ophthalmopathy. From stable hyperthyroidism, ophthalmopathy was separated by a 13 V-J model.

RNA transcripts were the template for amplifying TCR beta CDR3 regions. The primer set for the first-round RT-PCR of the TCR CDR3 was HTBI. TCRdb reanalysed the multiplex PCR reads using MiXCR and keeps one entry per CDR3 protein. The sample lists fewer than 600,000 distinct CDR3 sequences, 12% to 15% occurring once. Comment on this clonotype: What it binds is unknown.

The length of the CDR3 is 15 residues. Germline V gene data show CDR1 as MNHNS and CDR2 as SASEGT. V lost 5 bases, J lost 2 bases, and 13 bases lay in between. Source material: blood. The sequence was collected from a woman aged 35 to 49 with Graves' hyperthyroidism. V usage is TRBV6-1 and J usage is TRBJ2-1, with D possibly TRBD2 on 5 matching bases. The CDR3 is CASSYGLATYNEQFF. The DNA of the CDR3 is TGTGCCAGCAGTTATGGGCTAGCCACCTACAATGAGCAGTTCTTC.